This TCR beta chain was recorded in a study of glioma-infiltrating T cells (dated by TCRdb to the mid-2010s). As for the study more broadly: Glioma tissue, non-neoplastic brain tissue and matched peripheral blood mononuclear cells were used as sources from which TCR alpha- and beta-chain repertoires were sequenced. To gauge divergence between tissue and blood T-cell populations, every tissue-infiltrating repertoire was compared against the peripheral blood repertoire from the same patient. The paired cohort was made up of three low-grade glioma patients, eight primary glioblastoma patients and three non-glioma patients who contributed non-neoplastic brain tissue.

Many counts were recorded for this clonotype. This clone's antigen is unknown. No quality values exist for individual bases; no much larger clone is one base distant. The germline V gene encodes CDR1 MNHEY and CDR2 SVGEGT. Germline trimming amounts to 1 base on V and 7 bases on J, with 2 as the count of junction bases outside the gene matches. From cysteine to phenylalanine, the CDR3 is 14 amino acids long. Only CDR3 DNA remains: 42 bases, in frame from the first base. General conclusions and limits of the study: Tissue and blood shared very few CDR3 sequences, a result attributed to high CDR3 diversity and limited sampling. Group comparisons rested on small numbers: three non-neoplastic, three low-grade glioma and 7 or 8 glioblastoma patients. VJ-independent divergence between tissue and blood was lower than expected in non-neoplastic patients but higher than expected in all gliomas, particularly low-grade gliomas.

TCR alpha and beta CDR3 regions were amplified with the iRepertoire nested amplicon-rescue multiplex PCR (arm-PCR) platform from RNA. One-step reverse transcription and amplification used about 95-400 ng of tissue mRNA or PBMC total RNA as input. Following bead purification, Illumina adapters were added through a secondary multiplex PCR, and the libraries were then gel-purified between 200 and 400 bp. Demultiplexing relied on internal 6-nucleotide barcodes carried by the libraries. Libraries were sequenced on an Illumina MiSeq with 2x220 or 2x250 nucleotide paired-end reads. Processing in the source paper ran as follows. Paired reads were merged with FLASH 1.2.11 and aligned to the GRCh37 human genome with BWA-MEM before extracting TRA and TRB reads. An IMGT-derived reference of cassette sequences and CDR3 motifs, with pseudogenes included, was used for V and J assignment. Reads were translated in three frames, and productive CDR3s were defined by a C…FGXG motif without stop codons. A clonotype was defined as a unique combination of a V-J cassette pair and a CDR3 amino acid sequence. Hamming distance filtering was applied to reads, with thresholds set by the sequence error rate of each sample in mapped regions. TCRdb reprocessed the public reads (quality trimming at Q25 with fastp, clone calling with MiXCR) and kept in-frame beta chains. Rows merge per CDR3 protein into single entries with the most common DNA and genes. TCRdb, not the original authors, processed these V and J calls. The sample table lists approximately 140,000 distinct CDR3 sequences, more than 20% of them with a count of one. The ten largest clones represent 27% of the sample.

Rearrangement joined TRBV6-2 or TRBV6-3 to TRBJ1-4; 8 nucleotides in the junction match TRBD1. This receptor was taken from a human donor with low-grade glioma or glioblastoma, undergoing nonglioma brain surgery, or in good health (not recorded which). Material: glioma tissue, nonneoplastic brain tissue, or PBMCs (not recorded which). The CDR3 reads CASSYYRGSEKLFF. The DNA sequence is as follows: TGTGCCAGCAGTTACTACAGGGGGAGTGAAAAACTGTTTTTT.